This T cell receptor beta chain was identified during a study of cytomegalovirus exposure and HLA in healthy donors. Study-wide findings and caveats: Some V segments, TRBV6-2 and TRBV6-3 among them, were indistinguishable and were therefore excluded. Later work found that TCR association rates differed between HLA loci; DRB1 had the most and HLA-C the fewest.

Each of the donors was a healthy bone marrow donor. The ends lost 3 bases at V and 3 bases at J; junction bases unmatched: 4. The germline V gene has CDR1 MDHEN and CDR2 SYDVKM. This CDR3 is 14 amino acids long. This clone was seen a single time. Its antigen remains unidentified. The PCR made use of 60 Vbeta and 13 Jbeta primers. The protocol was immunoSEQ multiplex PCR, while the TCRdb copy is restricted to in-frame clones and leaves out a portion. The sample records nearly 110,000 clones, around 77% being singletons. The sample comprised PBMCs. The chain links TRBV28 to TRBJ2-7, with 8 bases matching TRBD1. The receptor was isolated from a male donor in good health and CMV-seronegative. The CDR3 spells CASSFGQGGYEQYF. CDR3 nucleotides: TGTGCCAGCAGTTTTGGACAGGGTGGCTACGAGCAGTACTTC.